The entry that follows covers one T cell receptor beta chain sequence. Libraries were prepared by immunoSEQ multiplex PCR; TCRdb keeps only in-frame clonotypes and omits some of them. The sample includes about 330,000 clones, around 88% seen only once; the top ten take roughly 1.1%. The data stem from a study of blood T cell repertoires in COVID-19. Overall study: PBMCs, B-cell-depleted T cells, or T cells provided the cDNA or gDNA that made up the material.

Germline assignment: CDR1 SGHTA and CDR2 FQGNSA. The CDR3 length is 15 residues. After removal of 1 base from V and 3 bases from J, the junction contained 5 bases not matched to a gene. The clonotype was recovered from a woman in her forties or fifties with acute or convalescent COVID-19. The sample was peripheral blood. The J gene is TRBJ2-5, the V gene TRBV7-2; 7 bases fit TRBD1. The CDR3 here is CASSLDRGPEETQYF. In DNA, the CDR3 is TGTGCCAGCAGCTTAGATAGGGGGCCAGAAGAGACCCAGTACTTC.